A selection of T cell receptor beta chains follows, all from one sample in a study of T-cell reconstitution after alpha-beta-depleted transplantation in children. TCRdb reprocessed the PCR reads via MiXCR and lists one record per CDR3 protein. The sample yields nearly 550,000 distinct CDR3 sequences, around 16% seen once. The source was PBMCs from the stem cell graft donor, collected from the stem cell graft. These receptors originate from a human donor who donated a stem cell graft to a child with acute lymphoblastic leukemia. The CDR3 runs from the conserved cysteine through the conserved F or W. A D gene is named only where the DNA matches it firmly. Clone size, where shown, is once, few, many, or a class for clones that have expanded.

TRBV6-2/TRBV6-3	TRBJ2-5	NA	TRBD2	CASSYSNSRLAGKPQETQYF	TGTGCCAGCAGTTACTCCAATTCACGACTAGCGGGGAAACCCCAAGAGACCCAGTACTTC
TRBV7-9	TRBJ2-1	few	TRBD2	CASSLEAGVRNEQFF	TGTGCCAGCAGCTTAGAAGCGGGGGTGCGGAATGAGCAGTTCTTC
TRBV16	TRBJ2-7	few	TRBD2	CASSLIAGVVYEQYF	TGTGCCAGCAGCCTTATAGCGGGAGTCGTCTACGAGCAGTACTTC
TRBV5-1	TRBJ2-7	few	TRBD1	CASSNGQGYEQYF	TGCGCCAGCAGTAACGGACAGGGCTACGAGCAGTACTTC
TRBV7-9	TRBJ2-7	few	NA	CASSPKQERVDEQYF	TGTGCCAGCAGCCCGAAACAGGAGAGAGTCGACGAGCAGTACTTC
TRBV5-1	TRBJ2-7	NA	TRBD1	CASSPWTGNIEQYF	TGCGCCAGCAGCCCGTGGACAGGGAATATCGAGCAGTACTTC
TRBV11-1	TRBJ2-1	NA	TRBD2	CASSARTSGRLRSSYNEQFF	TGTGCCAGCAGCGCCCGGACTAGCGGGAGGCTTAGGAGCTCCTACAATGAGCAGTTCTTC
TRBV20-1	TRBJ2-7	NA	TRBD2	CSARPAFSGSFYEQYF	TGCAGTGCCCGCCCGGCATTTAGCGGGAGTTTCTACGAGCAGTACTTC
TRBV4-2	TRBJ2-3	NA	TRBD2	CASSQDSRTRGDTQYF	TGTGCCAGCAGCCAAGATAGTAGGACTAGAGGAGATACGCAGTATTTT
TRBV12-3/TRBV12-4	TRBJ2-7	few	NA	CASSLGASHEQYF	TGTGCCAGCAGTTTAGGAGCATCACACGAGCAGTACTTC
TRBV6-1	TRBJ1-6	many	NA	CASSEVEPANSPLHF	TGTGCCAGCAGTGAAGTGGAGCCGGCCAATTCACCCCTCCACTTT
TRBV4-1	TRBJ1-1	NA	NA	CASSQDGGRSGNTEAFF	TGCGCCAGCAGCCAAGATGGTGGCCGGTCAGGGAACACTGAAGCTTTCTTT
TRBV9	TRBJ1-1	few	NA	CASSVDPGLNTEAFF	TGTGCCAGCAGCGTAGATCCGGGCCTTAACACTGAAGCTTTCTTT
TRBV5-1	TRBJ2-7	few	TRBD2	CASSSGLAGEYEQYF	TGCGCCAGCAGCTCGGGACTAGCGGGAGAGTACGAGCAGTACTTC
TRBV6-1	TRBJ1-4	NA	NA	CASSPGVANEKLFF	TGTGCCAGCAGTCCAGGGGTGGCAAATGAAAAACTGTTTTTT
TRBV15	TRBJ2-7	few	NA	CATSREFEGEQYF	TGTGCCACCAGCAGAGAGTTTGAGGGCGAGCAGTACTTC
TRBV12-3/TRBV12-4	TRBJ1-2	NA	NA	CASSLVVWSAVNYGYTF	TGTGCCAGCAGTTTGGTTGTTTGGTCCGCCGTAAACTATGGCTACACCTTC
TRBV19	TRBJ2-7	few	TRBD1	CASSIGTGVSYEQYF	TGTGCCAGTAGTATTGGGACAGGGGTGTCCTACGAGCAGTACTTC
TRBV7-7	TRBJ2-2	NA	NA	CASSLSSINTGELFF	TGTGCCAGCAGCTTATCGAGCATTAACACCGGGGAGCTGTTTTTT
TRBV7-9	TRBJ2-1	NA	NA	CASSTERSSYNEQFF	TGTGCCAGCAGCACCGAGAGGAGCTCCTACAATGAGCAGTTCTTC
TRBV29-1	TRBJ2-2	NA	NA	CSVRPDPNTGELFF	TGCAGCGTTCGGCCTGACCCTAACACCGGGGAGCTGTTTTTT
TRBV7-2	TRBJ1-5	NA	NA	CASSLQALNQPQHF	TGTGCCAGCAGCTTACAGGCACTCAATCAGCCCCAGCATTTT
TRBV5-1	TRBJ2-2	NA	TRBD2	CASSDRALTSGRGWSTGELFF	TGCGCCAGCAGCGACCGGGCCCTGACTAGCGGGAGGGGATGGAGCACCGGGGAGCTGTTTTTT
TRBV29-1	TRBJ2-5	NA	TRBD2	CSVLSGIVGETQYF	TGCAGCGTGCTTAGCGGGATCGTTGGAGAGACCCAGTACTTC
TRBV9	TRBJ2-7	NA	TRBD1	CASSGGGGEYSEQYF	TGTGCCAGCAGCGGAGGGGGCGGTGAATATTCCGAGCAGTACTTC
TRBV5-1	TRBJ1-1	few	NA	CASSLGGRRTEAFF	TGCGCCAGCAGCCTAGGAGGGCGTCGTACTGAAGCTTTCTTT
TRBV29-1	TRBJ1-1	few	NA	CSVIEGGRGTEAFF	TGCAGCGTCATTGAGGGGGGGCGGGGGACTGAAGCTTTCTTT
TRBV20-1	TRBJ1-2	NA	NA	CSARGDGANYGYTF	TGCAGTGCTAGAGGGGACGGAGCTAACTATGGCTACACCTTC
TRBV5-5	TRBJ1-1	NA	NA	CASSYKVHTEAFF	TGTGCCAGCAGCTATAAGGTACACACTGAAGCTTTCTTT
TRBV5-1	TRBJ2-4	NA	NA	CASSLAAATVQYF	TGCGCCAGCAGCTTGGCGGCCGCCACAGTTCAGTACTTC
TRBV18	TRBJ2-7	NA	NA	CASSAPSRPYEQYF	TGTGCCAGCTCAGCCCCTAGCAGGCCCTACGAGCAGTACTTC
TRBV20-1	TRBJ2-1	NA	NA	CSATDWGRSTSYNEQFF	TGCAGTGCCACCGATTGGGGACGGTCGACGTCCTACAATGAGCAGTTCTTC
TRBV3-1	TRBJ1-5	NA	TRBD1	CASSQTGQGPQHF	TGTGCCAGCAGCCAAACGGGACAGGGCCCCCAGCATTTT
TRBV5-1	TRBJ2-2	NA	NA	CASSWSDSTGELFF	TGCGCCAGCAGCTGGTCGGACAGCACCGGGGAGCTGTTTTTT
TRBV7-9	TRBJ1-1	few	NA	CASRATGTRNTEAFF	TGTGCCAGCAGGGCGACCGGGACACGGAACACTGAAGCTTTCTTT
TRBV18	TRBJ2-7	NA	TRBD1	CASSPLRQGASEQYF	TGTGCCAGCTCACCCCTCAGACAGGGGGCGAGTGAGCAGTACTTC
TRBV3-1	TRBJ1-6	few	NA	CASSQSDYSPLHF	TGTGCCAGCAGCCAAAGTGACTATTCACCCCTCCACTTT
TRBV20-1	TRBJ1-1	NA	NA	CSAREMNTEAFF	TGCAGTGCTAGGGAGATGAACACTGAAGCTTTCTTT
TRBV6-4	TRBJ2-3	NA	NA	CASSDGFSTDTQYF	TGTGCCAGCAGTGACGGGTTTAGCACAGATACGCAGTATTTT
TRBV7-2	TRBJ2-2	few	NA	CASSFSRTTNTGELFF	TGTGCCAGCAGCTTCTCCAGGACAACGAACACCGGGGAGCTGTTTTTT
TRBV11-2	TRBJ1-1	NA	NA	CASSLLRVGTEAFF	TGTGCCAGCAGCCTCCTTAGGGTTGGCACTGAAGCTTTCTTT
TRBV2	TRBJ1-1	few	TRBD1	CASSHDRGTEAFF	TGTGCCAGCAGCCACGACAGGGGCACTGAAGCTTTCTTT
TRBV5-1	TRBJ2-6	NA	NA	CASSWDSSGANGLTF	TGCGCCAGCAGCTGGGACTCCTCTGGGGCCAACGGCCTGACTTTC
TRBV3-1	TRBJ2-6	many	NA	CASSLRPFSSGANVLTF	TGTGCCAGCAGCCTCCGTCCCTTTTCCTCTGGGGCCAACGTCCTGACTTTC
TRBV6-5	TRBJ1-4	few	NA	CASSYSGRGWEKLFF	TGTGCCAGCAGTTACTCGGGCAGGGGATGGGAAAAACTGTTTTTT